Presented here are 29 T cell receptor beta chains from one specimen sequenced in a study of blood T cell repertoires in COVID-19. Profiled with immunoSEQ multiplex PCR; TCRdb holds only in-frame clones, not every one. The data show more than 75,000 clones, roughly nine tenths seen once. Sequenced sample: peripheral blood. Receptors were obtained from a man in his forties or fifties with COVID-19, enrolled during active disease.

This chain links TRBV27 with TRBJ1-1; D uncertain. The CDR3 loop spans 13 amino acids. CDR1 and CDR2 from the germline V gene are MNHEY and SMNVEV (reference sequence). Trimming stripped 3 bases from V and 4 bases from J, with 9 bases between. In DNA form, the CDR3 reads TGTGCCAGCAGTTTCGGGTCATTCACTGAAGCTTTCTTT. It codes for CASSFGSFTEAFF.

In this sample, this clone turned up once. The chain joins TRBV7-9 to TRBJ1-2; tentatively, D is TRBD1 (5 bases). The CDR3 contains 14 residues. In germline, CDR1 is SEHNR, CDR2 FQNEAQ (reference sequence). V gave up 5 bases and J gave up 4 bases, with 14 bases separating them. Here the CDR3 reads CASSPRGGGYGYTF. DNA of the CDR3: TGTGCCAGCAGCCCACGCGGCGGGGGCTATGGCTACACCTTC.

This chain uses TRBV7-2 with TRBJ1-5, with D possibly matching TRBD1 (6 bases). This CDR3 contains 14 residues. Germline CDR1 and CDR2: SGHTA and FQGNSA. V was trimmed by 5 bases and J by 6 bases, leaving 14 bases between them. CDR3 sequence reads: CASSTITGIQPQHF. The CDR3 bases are TGTGCCAGCAGCACCATTACAGGGATTCAGCCCCAGCATTTT.

This CDR3 reads CASRLTSDGTGELFF. CDR3 DNA: TGTGCCAGCAGGTTAACTAGCGACGGCACCGGGGAGCTGTTTTTT. V and J are TRBV6-5 and TRBJ2-2; 7 bases fit TRBD2. Per germline, CDR1 MNHEY and CDR2 SVGAGI. The CDR3 covers 15 residues. V shed 6 bases and J 4 bases; nucleotides not matched to a gene: 8.

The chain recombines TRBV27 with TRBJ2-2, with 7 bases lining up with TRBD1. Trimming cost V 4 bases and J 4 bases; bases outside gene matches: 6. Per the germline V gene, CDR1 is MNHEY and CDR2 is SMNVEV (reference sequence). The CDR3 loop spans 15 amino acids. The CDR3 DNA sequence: TGTGCCAGCAGTTCGAGGGGGCGAGTCACCGGGGAGCTGTTTTTT. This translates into CASSSRGRVTGELFF.

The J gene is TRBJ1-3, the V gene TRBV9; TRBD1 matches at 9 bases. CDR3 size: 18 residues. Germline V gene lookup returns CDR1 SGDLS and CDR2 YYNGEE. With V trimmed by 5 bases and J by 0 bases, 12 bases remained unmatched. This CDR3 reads CASSKGRTGVSSGNTIYF. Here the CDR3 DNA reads TGTGCCAGCAGTAAGGGGCGGACAGGGGTAAGCTCTGGAAACACCATATATTTT.

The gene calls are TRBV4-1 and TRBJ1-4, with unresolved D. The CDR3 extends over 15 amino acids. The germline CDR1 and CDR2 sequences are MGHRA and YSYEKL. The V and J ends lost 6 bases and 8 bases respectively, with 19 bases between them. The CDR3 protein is CASRYRERTTEKLFF. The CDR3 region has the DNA TGCGCCAGCAGGTACCGGGAGCGGACTACCGAAAAACTGTTTTTT.

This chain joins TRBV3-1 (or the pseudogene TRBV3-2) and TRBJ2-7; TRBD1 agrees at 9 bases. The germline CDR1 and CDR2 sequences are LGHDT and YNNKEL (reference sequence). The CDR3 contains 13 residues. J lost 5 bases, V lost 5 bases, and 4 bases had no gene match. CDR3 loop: CASSFGTGNEQYF. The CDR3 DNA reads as TGTGCCAGCAGCTTCGGGACAGGGAACGAGCAGTACTTC.

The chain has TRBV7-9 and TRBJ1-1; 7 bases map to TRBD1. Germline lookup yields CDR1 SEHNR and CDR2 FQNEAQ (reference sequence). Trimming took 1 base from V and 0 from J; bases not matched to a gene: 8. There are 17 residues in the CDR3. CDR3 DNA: TGTGCCAGCAGCTTAGAGGCAGGGGGTTCTTTGAACACTGAAGCTTTCTTT. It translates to CASSLEAGGSLNTEAFF.

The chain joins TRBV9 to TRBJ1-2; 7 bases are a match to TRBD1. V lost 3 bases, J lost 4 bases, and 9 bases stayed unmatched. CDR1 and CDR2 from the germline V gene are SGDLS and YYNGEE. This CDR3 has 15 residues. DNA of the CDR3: TGTGCCAGCAGCGGAGGCGGGACAGCCGGCTATGGCTACACCTTC. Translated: CASSGGGTAGYGYTF.

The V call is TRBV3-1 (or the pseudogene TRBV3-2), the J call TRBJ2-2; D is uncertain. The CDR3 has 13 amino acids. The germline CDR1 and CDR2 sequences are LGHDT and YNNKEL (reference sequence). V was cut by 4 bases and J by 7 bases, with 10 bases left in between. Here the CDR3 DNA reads TGTGCCAGCAGCCCTACCCGAGACGGGGAGCTGTTTTTT. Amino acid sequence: CASSPTRDGELFF.

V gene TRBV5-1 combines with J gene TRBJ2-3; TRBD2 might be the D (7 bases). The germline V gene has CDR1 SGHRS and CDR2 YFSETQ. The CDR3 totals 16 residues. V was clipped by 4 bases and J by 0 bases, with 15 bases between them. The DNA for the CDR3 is TGCGCCAGCAGCCCGGGCGGGGGCCCTAGCACAGATACGCAGTATTTT. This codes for CASSPGGGPSTDTQYF. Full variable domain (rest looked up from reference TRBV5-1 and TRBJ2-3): KAGVTQTPRYLIKTRGQQVTLSCSPISGHRSVSWYQQTPGQGLQFLFEYFSETQRNKGNFPGRFSGRQFSNSRSEMNVSTLELGDSALYLCASSPGGGPSTDTQYFGPGTRLTVL.

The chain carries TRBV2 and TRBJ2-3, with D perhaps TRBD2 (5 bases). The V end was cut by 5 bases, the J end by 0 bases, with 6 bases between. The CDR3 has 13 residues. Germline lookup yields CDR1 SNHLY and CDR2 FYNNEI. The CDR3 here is CASSRTSTDTQYF. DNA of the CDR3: TGTGCCAGCAGTAGGACTAGCACAGATACGCAGTATTTT.

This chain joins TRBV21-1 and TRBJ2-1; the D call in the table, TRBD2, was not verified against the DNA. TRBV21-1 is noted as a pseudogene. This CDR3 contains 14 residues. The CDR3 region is CASSRGLISNEQFF. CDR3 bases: TGTGCCAGCAGCAGGGGACTTATATCCAATGAGCAGTTCTTC.

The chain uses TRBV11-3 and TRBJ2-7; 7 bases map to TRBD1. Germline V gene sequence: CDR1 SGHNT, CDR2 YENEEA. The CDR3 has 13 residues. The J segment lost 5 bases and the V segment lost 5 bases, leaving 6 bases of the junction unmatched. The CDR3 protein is CASSLGQADEQYF. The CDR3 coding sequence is TGTGCCAGCAGCCTAGGACAGGCGGACGAGCAGTACTTC.

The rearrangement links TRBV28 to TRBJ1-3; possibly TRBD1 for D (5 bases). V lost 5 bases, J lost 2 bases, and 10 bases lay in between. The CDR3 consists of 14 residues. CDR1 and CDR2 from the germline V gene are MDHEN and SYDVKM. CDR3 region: CASSILTAGNTIYF. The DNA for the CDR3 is TGTGCCAGCAGTATTCTGACAGCTGGAAACACCATATATTTT.

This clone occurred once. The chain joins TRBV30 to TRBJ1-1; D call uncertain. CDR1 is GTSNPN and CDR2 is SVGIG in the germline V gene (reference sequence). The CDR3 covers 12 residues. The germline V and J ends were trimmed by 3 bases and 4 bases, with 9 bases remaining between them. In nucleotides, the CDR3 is TGTGCCTGGAGCCTGATGAGCACTGAAGCTTTCTTT. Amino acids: CAWSLMSTEAFF.

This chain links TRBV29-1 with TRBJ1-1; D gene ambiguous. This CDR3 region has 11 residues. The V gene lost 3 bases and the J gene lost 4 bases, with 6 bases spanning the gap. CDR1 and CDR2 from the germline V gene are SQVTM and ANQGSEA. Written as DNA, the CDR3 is TGCAGCGTTGAGTGGCCCACTGAAGCTTTCTTT. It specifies CSVEWPTEAFF.

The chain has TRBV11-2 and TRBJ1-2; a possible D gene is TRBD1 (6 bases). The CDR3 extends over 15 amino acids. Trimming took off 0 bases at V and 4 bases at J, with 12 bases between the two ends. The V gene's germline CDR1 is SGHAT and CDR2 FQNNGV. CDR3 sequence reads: CASSLDGLQGYGYTF. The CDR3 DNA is TGTGCCAGCAGCTTAGATGGTTTACAGGGCTATGGCTACACCTTC.

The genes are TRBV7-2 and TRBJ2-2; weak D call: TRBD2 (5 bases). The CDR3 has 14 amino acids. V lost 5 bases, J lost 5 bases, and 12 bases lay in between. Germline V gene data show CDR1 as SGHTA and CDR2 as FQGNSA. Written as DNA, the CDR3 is TGTGCCAGCAGCCCTAGTGGGAGTACCGGGGAGCTGTTTTTT. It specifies CASSPSGSTGELFF.

This chain's CDR3 is CASSQDQDRAEEQYF. The CDR3 nucleotides read TGCGCCAGCAGCCAAGATCAGGACAGGGCGGAAGAGCAGTACTTC. The chain employs TRBV4-3 and TRBJ2-7; 8 bases are a match to TRBD1. Germline assignment: CDR1 LGHNA and CDR2 YSLEER. The CDR3 extends over 15 amino acids. Trimming removed 0 bases from V and 7 bases from J; junction bases left unmatched: 8.

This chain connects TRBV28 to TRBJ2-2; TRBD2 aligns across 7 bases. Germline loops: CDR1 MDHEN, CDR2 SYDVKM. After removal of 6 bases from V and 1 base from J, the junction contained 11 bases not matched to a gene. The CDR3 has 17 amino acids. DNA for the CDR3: TGTGCCAGCAGCCCACCCGGGGTAGCGGGGAACACCGGGGAGCTGTTTTTT. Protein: CASSPPGVAGNTGELFF.

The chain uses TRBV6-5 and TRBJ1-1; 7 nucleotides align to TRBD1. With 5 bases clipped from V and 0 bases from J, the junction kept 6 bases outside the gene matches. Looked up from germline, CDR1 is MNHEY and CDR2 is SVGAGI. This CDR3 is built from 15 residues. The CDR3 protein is CASSPRTGMNTEAFF. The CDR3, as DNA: TGTGCCAGCAGTCCTCGGACAGGAATGAACACTGAAGCTTTCTTT.

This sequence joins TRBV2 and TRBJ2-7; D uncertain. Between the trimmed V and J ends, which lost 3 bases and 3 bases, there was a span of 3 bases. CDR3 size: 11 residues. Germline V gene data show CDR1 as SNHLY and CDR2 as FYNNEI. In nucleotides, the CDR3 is TGTGCCAGCAGTGAGTACTACGAGCAGTACTTC. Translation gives CASSEYYEQYF.

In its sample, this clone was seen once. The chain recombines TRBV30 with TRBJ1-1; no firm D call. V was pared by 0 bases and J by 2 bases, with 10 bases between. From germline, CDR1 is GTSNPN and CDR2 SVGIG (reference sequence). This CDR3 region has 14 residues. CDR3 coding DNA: TGTGCCTGGAGTGTATTGAGGTCTAACACTGAAGCTTTCTTT. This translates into CAWSVLRSNTEAFF.

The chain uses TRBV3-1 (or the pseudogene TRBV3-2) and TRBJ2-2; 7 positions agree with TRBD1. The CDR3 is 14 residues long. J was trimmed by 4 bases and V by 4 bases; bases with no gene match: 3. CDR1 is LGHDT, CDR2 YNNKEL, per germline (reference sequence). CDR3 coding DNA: TGTGCCAGCAGCCTCGGGACAGCCACCGGGGAGCTGTTTTTT. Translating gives CASSLGTATGELFF.

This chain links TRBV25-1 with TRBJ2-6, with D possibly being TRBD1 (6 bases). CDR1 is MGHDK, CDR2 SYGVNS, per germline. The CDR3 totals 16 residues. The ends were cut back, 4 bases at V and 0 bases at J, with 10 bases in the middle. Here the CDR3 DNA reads TGTGCCAGCAGTGTGGCCAGGGGCTCTGGGGCCAACGTCCTGACTTTC. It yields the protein CASSVARGSGANVLTF.

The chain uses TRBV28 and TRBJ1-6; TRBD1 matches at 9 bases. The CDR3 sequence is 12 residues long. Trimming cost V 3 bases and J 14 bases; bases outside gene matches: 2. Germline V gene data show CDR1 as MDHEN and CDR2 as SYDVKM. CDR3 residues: CASSFGTGSLHF. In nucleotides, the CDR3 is TGTGCCAGCAGTTTCGGGACAGGGTCCCTCCACTTT.

CDR3 loop: CASRTGGVAFF. For the CDR3, the DNA is TGCGCCAGCCGTACCGGGGGTGTAGCTTTCTTT. The chain combines TRBV5-1 with TRBJ1-1, with TRBD1 as a possible D gene (5 bases). The CDR3 is 11 amino acids. V was trimmed by 7 bases and J by 10 bases, leaving 14 bases between them. Germline assignment: CDR1 SGHRS and CDR2 YFSETQ.